The 18 T cell receptor beta chains below were found in one sample sequenced in a study of control samples from healthy donors and cancer patients. Profiling relied on immunoSEQ multiplex PCR, and the TCRdb table lists in-frame clones only, not all of them. The sample carries 35,000 to 50,000 clones, around four fifths recorded once. Sequencing was done on a sample of blood. These receptors all stem from a man aged 55 to 70 in good health.

The V and J genes are TRBV24-1 and TRBJ2-7; TRBD1 is a possible D gene (6 bases). Trimming cost V 4 bases and J 9 bases, with 18 bases left between them. The CDR3 is 14 amino acids. In germline, CDR1 is KGHDR, CDR2 SFDVKD. The CDR3 is CATSDTGTTVGQYF. Written as DNA, the CDR3 is TGTGCCACCAGTGACACAGGGACAACAGTAGGGCAGTACTTC.

The chain recombines TRBV23-1 with TRBJ1-5; 8 bases are a match to TRBD1. TRBV23-1 carries the ORF label, with uncertain function. The junction had 4 bases not matched to a gene; V was cut back by 0 bases and J by 0 bases. CDR3 length: 17 amino acids. The CDR3 is CASSQSVTGDSNQPQHF. CDR3 nucleotide sequence: TGCGCCAGCAGTCAATCCGTGACAGGGGATAGCAATCAGCCCCAGCATTTT.

Remarks on this clone: This sample also contains other DNA sequences that code for the same CDR3. This chain links TRBV9 with TRBJ2-3; the D is unclear. V was clipped by 0 bases and J by 3 bases, with 5 bases between them. The CDR3 consists of 13 residues. CDR1 SGDLS and CDR2 YYNGEE come from the germline V gene. The CDR3 sequence is CASSVVGTDTQYF. The CDR3 DNA is TGTGCCAGCAGCGTAGTAGGAACAGATACGCAGTATTTT.

The chain employs TRBV18 and TRBJ2-1; 11 bases agree with TRBD2. Germline lookup yields CDR1 KGHSH and CDR2 LQKENI. The J segment lost 9 bases and the V segment lost 4 bases, leaving 14 bases of the junction unmatched. The CDR3 is made up of 17 amino acids. The CDR3: CASSHSGLAVGSGEQFF. In nucleotides, the CDR3 is TGTGCCAGCTCACATTCGGGACTAGCGGTCGGATCAGGTGAGCAGTTCTTC.

The V gene is TRBV7-8, the J gene TRBJ2-1; D tentatively fits TRBD1 or TRBD2 (5 bases each). This CDR3 contains 15 residues. With 0 bases removed from V and 4 bases from J, the gap between germline ends came to 10 bases. Germline V gene data show CDR1 as SGHVS and CDR2 as FQNEAQ. Here the CDR3 reads CASSLARDPYNEQFF. The CDR3 nucleotides are TGTGCCAGCAGCTTAGCCCGGGACCCTTACAATGAGCAGTTCTTC.

This sequence joins TRBV21-1 and TRBJ2-7; the table's TRBD2 call for D was not verified on the DNA. TRBV21-1 is a pseudogene segment. The CDR3 totals 18 residues. CDR3: CASTIAPGLAGDRHEQYF. The CDR3 DNA reads as TGTGCCAGCACCATAGCTCCGGGACTAGCGGGAGACCGGCACGAGCAGTACTTC.

The chain is built from TRBV19 and TRBJ2-1; a weak D match, TRBD1 (6 bases). V was clipped by 4 bases and J by 5 bases, with 18 bases between them. This CDR3 is 16 amino acids long. Germline CDR1 reads LNHDA; CDR2 reads SQIVND (reference sequence). The CDR3 protein is CASSTTRGPRNNEQFF. CDR3 in DNA: TGTGCCAGTAGTACCACCAGGGGCCCAAGAAACAATGAGCAGTTCTTC.

This clone showed up just once. This chain connects TRBV2 to TRBJ1-5; D remains unclear. This CDR3 comprises 11 residues. Germline assignment: CDR1 SNHLY and CDR2 FYNNEI. The V end was cut by 1 base, the J end by 12 bases, with 7 bases between. The CDR3 DNA reads TGTGCCAGCAGTGAAGGTCGGGGCCAGCATTTT. Its translation is CASSEGRGQHF. The variable domain in full, with the rest retrieved from reference TRBV2 and TRBJ1-5, is EPEVTQTPSHQVTQMGQEVILRCVPISNHLYFYWYRQILGQKVEFLVSFYNNEISEKSEIFDDQFSVERPDGSNFTLKIRSTKLEDSAMYFCASSEGRGQHFGDGTRLSIL.

This chain connects TRBV19 to TRBJ1-5; 12 nucleotides match TRBD1. With 7 bases clipped from V and 6 bases from J, the junction kept 7 bases outside the gene matches. This CDR3 has 15 residues. CDR1 and CDR2 (germline): LNHDA, SQIVND (reference sequence). CDR3 region: CASTFGTGGGQPQHF. CDR3 bases: TGTGCCAGTACTTTCGGGACAGGGGGCGGTCAGCCCCAGCATTTT.

The chain carries TRBV19 and TRBJ2-1, with TRBD1 matching over 8 bases. CDR3 length: 14 amino acids. V lost 8 bases to trimming and J lost 0 bases; unmatched junction nucleotides: 3. CDR1 LNHDA and CDR2 SQIVND come from the germline V gene (reference sequence). CDR3 in DNA: TGTGCCAGTTCGGACAGGGTCTCCTACAATGAGCAGTTCTTC. As protein: CASSDRVSYNEQFF. Looking up the rest from reference TRBV19 and TRBJ2-1 gives the full variable domain: DGGITQSPKYLFRKEGQNVTLSCEQNLNHDAMYWYRQDPGQGLRLIYYSQIVNDFQKGDIAEGYSVSREKKESFPLTVTSAQKNPTAFYLCASSDRVSYNEQFFGPGTRLTVL.

The V call is TRBV9, the J call TRBJ2-7; D is unclear. Germline V gives CDR1 SGDLS, CDR2 YYNGEE. The V end lost 0 bases, the J end lost 0 bases, and 7 bases lay between the germline ends. CDR3 size: 14 residues. Here the CDR3 DNA reads TGTGCCAGCAGCGTAGGGTCTAGCTCCTACGAGCAGTACTTC. It codes for CASSVGSSSYEQYF.

The rearrangement uses TRBV5-1 and TRBJ1-4, with D maybe TRBD1 (5 bases). V lost 3 bases and J 3 bases, leaving 12 bases between the germline ends. Germline assignment: CDR1 SGHRS and CDR2 YFSETQ. The CDR3 consists of 15 residues. CDR3 protein: CASSSGGLANEKLFF. For the CDR3, the DNA is TGCGCCAGCAGCTCTGGGGGGTTGGCTAATGAAAAACTGTTTTTT. The full variable domain, its missing parts supplied by reference TRBV5-1 and TRBJ1-4, is KAGVTQTPRYLIKTRGQQVTLSCSPISGHRSVSWYQQTPGQGLQFLFEYFSETQRNKGNFPGRFSGRQFSNSRSEMNVSTLELGDSALYLCASSSGGLANEKLFFGSGTQLSVL.

The genes are TRBV19 and TRBJ2-2; tentative D call: TRBD1 (6 bases). The CDR3 is 17 amino acids. Germline V gene data show CDR1 as LNHDA and CDR2 as SQIVND (reference sequence). The V end was cut by 3 bases, the J end by 1 base, with 15 bases between. DNA of the CDR3: TGTGCCAGTAGTATGAGGGGGAGCCCTTTGAACACCGGGGAGCTGTTTTTT. This sequence encodes CASSMRGSPLNTGELFF.

In its sample, this clone was seen a few times. For the CDR3, the DNA is TGCGCCAGCAGCCAAGCCCATCGGGGGCTGCAATCCTCCTATGGCTACACCTTC. Translation gives CASSQAHRGLQSSYGYTF. This chain connects TRBV4-3 to TRBJ1-2, with D perhaps TRBD1 (6 bases). V lost 1 base and J lost 4, with 22 bases in between. Germline V gene lookup returns CDR1 LGHNA and CDR2 YSLEER. The CDR3 runs to 18 residues.

V is TRBV29-1 and J is TRBJ1-1; D is perhaps TRBD1 (5 bases). The germline gives CDR1 SQVTM, CDR2 ANQGSEA. Trimming cost V 6 bases and J 4 bases, with 9 bases left between them. The CDR3 spans 11 residues. CDR3 nucleotides: TGCAGCGTATCAAGGGGCACTGAAGCTTTCTTT. Translation: CSVSRGTEAFF. Full variable domain (remainder filled in from reference TRBV29-1 and TRBJ1-1): SAVISQKPSRDICQRGTSLTIQCQVDSQVTMMFWYRQQPGQSLTLIATANQGSEATYESGFVIDKFPISRPNLTFSTLTVSNMSPEDSSIYLCSVSRGTEAFFGQGTRLTVV.

This clone was picked up a small number of times. The CDR3, as DNA: TGTGCCAGCAGTCTGAGGGAAGGGAGTACTGGAAACACCATATATTTT. The encoded protein is CASSLREGSTGNTIYF. The genes are TRBV28 and TRBJ1-3; no clear D gene. The CDR3 is 16 amino acids. Per the germline V gene, CDR1 is MDHEN and CDR2 is SYDVKM. The germline V and J ends were trimmed by 5 bases and 2 bases, with 16 bases remaining between them.

The chain uses TRBV27 and TRBJ1-2, with 7 nucleotides matching TRBD1. Germline loops: CDR1 MNHEY, CDR2 SMNVEV (reference sequence). V lost 2 bases, J lost 7 bases, and 13 bases stayed unmatched. This CDR3 has 16 amino acids. The CDR3 is CASSLRTGDRAGGYTF. CDR3 coding DNA: TGTGCCAGCAGTTTAAGAACAGGGGATAGGGCCGGTGGCTACACCTTC.

The chain links TRBV19 to TRBJ1-5; D remains unclear. The CDR3 covers 15 residues. V gave up 5 bases and J gave up 3 bases, with 14 bases separating them. Germline loops: CDR1 LNHDA, CDR2 SQIVND (reference sequence). The CDR3 DNA reads as TGTGCCAGTAGTTCGATGCGGCGGAACAATCAGCCCCAGCATTTT. Its translation is CASSSMRRNNQPQHF.